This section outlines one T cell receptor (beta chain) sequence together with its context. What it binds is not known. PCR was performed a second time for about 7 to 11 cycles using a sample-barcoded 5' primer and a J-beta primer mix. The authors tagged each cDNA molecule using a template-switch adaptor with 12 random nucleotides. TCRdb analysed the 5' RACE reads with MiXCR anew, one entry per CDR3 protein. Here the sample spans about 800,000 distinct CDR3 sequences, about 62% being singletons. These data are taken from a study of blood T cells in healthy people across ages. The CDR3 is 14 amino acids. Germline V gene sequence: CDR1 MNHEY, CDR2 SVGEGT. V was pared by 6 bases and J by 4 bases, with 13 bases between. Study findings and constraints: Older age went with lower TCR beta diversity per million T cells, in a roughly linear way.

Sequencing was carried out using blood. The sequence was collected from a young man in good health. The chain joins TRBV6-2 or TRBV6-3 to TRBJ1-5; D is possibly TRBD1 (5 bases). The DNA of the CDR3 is TGTGCCAGCAGCACGGGGGAGAGGAATCAGCCCCAGCATTTT. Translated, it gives CASSTGERNQPQHF.